The present T cell receptor (beta chain) was sequenced within a study of regulatory T cells in long-lasting Graves disease. About the study: For under 3 months, newly diagnosed Graves' patients had been taking antithyroid drugs. Study results and limitations: It is possible that accuracy was reduced by the small size of the sample.

The time point here: newly diagnosed GD, antithyroid drugs for less than 3 months. PBMCs were the source of the RNA used for TCR sequencing. A blood draw put about 9 milliliters of peripheral blood into EDTA tubes. As for this clonotype: Its antigen is unknown.

Germline-derived CDR1 and CDR2 are SGHNT and YYREEE (reference sequence). This CDR3 comprises 15 residues. The J segment lost 2 bases and the V segment lost 2 bases, leaving 5 bases of the junction unmatched. iRepertoire HTBI primers and Arm-PCR of CDR3 regions built TCR beta libraries. Via MiXCR, TCRdb re-called the multiplex PCR reads, giving one row per CDR3 protein. The sample includes hundreds of thousands of distinct CDR3 sequences, approximately 16% seen only once; the top ten take about 7.6%. These data also formed part of another study, on T cells in Graves' hyperthyroidism and ophthalmopathy.

The source is a woman aged 40 to 50 with Graves disease. V is TRBV5-4 and J is TRBJ2-3, with TRBD2 matching over 7 bases. The sample here was peripheral blood mononuclear cells (PBMCs), taken at new diagnosis, from a patient treated with antithyroid drugs. CDR3 DNA sequence: TGTGCCAGCAGCTTTAGCGGGCAGTTCACAGATACGCAGTATTTT. This translates into CASSFSGQFTDTQYF. The full variable domain, in which reference TRBV5-4 and TRBJ2-3 provide the parts outside the CDR3, is ETGVTQSPTHLIKTRGQQVTLRCSSQSGHNTVSWYQQALGQGPQFIFQYYREEENGRGNFPPRFSGLQFPNYSSELNVNALELDDSALYLCASSFSGQFTDTQYFGPGTRLTVL.